A selection of T cell receptor beta chains follows, all from one sample in a study of blood T cell repertoires in COVID-19. Here immunoSEQ multiplex PCR was the method, and the copy in TCRdb shows in-frame clones only, minus some. The sample includes fewer than 150,000 clones, approximately 77% of them seen just once. What was sequenced was peripheral blood. The receptors stem from a man older than 75 with acute or convalescent COVID-19. CDR3s include the opening cysteine and the closing phenylalanine or tryptophan. The D gene is left open where the match is weak. Not every row has a clone size; where given, it reads once, few, many or a size class.

J: TRBJ1-2; size: few; V: TRBV2; D: -; CDR3: CASSAWTPNYGYTF; DNA: TGTGCCAGCAGTGCCTGGACACCTAACTATGGCTACACCTTC
J: TRBJ2-5; size: -; V: TRBV27; D: -; CDR3: CASSSEWGGRETQYF; DNA: TGTGCCAGCAGTTCTGAGTGGGGGGGCCGGGAGACCCAGTACTTC
J: TRBJ1-5; size: -; V: TRBV27; D: -; CDR3: CASSGLNSNQPQHF; DNA: TGTGCCAGCAGTGGGCTGAATAGCAATCAGCCCCAGCATTTT
J: TRBJ1-3; size: -; V: TRBV28; D: -; CDR3: CASSFQGNTIYF; DNA: TGTGCCAGCAGTTTTCAGGGAAACACCATATATTTT
J: TRBJ2-3; size: -; V: TRBV12-3/TRBV12-4; D: TRBD2; CDR3: CADSSGGTDTQYF; DNA: TGTGCCGACTCCAGCGGGGGGACAGATACGCAGTATTTT
J: TRBJ1-1; size: -; V: TRBV5-1; D: TRBD1; CDR3: CASSVQGANTEAFF; DNA: TGCGCCAGCAGCGTACAGGGGGCCAACACTGAAGCTTTCTTT
J: TRBJ2-5; size: -; V: TRBV4-2; D: TRBD2; CDR3: CASSQVGSGGVETQYF; DNA: TGTGCCAGCAGCCAAGTCGGGAGCGGGGGGGTGGAGACCCAGTACTTC
J: TRBJ2-2; size: -; V: TRBV11-2; D: TRBD1; CDR3: CASSIRLQGEMPGELFF; DNA: TGTGCCAGCAGCATCCGTCTACAGGGGGAAATGCCCGGGGAGCTGTTTTTT
J: TRBJ2-7; size: -; V: TRBV18; D: TRBD2; CDR3: CASSPGLAGDYEQYF; DNA: TGTGCCAGCTCACCAGGACTAGCGGGGGATTACGAGCAGTACTTC
J: TRBJ2-3; size: -; V: TRBV6-4; D: TRBD2; CDR3: CAAGEGHTDTQYF; DNA: TGTGCCGCCGGGGAGGGGCACACAGATACGCAGTATTTT
J: TRBJ2-3; size: -; V: TRBV5-6; D: -; CDR3: CASSLGGMQYF; DNA: TGTGCCAGCAGCTTAGGCGGGATGCAGTATTTT
J: TRBJ1-3; size: -; V: TRBV30; D: -; CDR3: CAWSSGNTIYF; DNA: TGTGCCTGGAGTTCAGGAAACACCATATATTTT
J: TRBJ2-5; size: -; V: TRBV15; D: TRBD1; CDR3: CATSSLGTGVRETQYF; DNA: TGTGCCACCAGCAGCCTGGGGACAGGGGTTCGGGAGACCCAGTACTTC
J: TRBJ1-5; size: -; V: TRBV5-8; D: -; CDR3: CASSLAPGGNQPQHF; DNA: TGTGCCAGCAGCTTGGCCCCAGGGGGCAATCAGCCCCAGCATTTT
J: TRBJ1-1; size: -; V: TRBV19; D: TRBD1; CDR3: CASQPFGTGTVNTEAFF; DNA: TGTGCCAGTCAGCCCTTCGGGACAGGGACGGTGAACACTGAAGCTTTCTTT
J: TRBJ1-2; size: many; V: TRBV7-2; D: TRBD1; CDR3: CASSQGQGGIYGYTF; DNA: TGTGCCAGCAGCCAAGGACAGGGGGGGATCTATGGCTACACCTTC
J: TRBJ1-6; size: -; V: TRBV6-5; D: -; CDR3: CASSQERYSPLHF; DNA: TGTGCCAGCAGCCAAGAGAGGTATTCACCCCTCCACTTT
J: TRBJ2-3; size: -; V: TRBV2; D: TRBD1; CDR3: CASKRTGLPDTQYF; DNA: TGTGCCAGCAAAAGGACAGGTCTCCCAGATACGCAGTATTTT
J: TRBJ2-2; size: few; V: TRBV27; D: TRBD1; CDR3: CASRARDRLLNTGELFF; DNA: TGTGCCAGCAGAGCCCGGGACAGACTTTTGAACACCGGGGAGCTGTTTTTT
J: TRBJ2-7; size: -; V: TRBV10-3; D: TRBD1; CDR3: CAIRWDRGLSYEQYF; DNA: TGTGCCATCAGGTGGGACAGGGGGCTCTCCTACGAGCAGTACTTC
J: TRBJ2-3; size: -; V: TRBV5-6; D: TRBD2; CDR3: CASTLLAGGTDTQYF; DNA: TGTGCCAGCACTTTACTAGCGGGGGGCACAGATACGCAGTATTTT
J: TRBJ2-7; size: few; V: TRBV5-6; D: TRBD1; CDR3: CASSLVTGGYGGEQYF; DNA: TGTGCCAGCAGCTTGGTTACAGGGGGCTACGGAGGTGAGCAGTACTTC
J: TRBJ2-1; size: few; V: TRBV9; D: TRBD2; CDR3: CASSVGISGETNEQFF; DNA: TGTGCCAGCAGCGTAGGAATTAGCGGGGAAACCAATGAGCAGTTCTTC